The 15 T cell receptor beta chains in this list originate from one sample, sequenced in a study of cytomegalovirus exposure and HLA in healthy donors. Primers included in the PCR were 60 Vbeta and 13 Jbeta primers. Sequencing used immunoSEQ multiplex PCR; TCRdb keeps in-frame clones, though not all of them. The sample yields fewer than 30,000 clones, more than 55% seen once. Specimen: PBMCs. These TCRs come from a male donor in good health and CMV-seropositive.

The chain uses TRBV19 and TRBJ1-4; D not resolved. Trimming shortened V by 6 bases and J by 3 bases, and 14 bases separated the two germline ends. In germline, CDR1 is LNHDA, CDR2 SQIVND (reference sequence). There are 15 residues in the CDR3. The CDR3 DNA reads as TGTGCCAGTAGCGGTGAAGCCGTTTCTAATGAAAAACTGTTTTTT. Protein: CASSGEAVSNEKLFF.

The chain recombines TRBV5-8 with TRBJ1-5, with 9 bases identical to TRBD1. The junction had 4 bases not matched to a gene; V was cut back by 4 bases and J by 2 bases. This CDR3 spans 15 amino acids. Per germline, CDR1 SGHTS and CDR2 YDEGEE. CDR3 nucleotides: TGTGCCAGCAGCGGGACAGGGAGGCGCAATCAGCCCCAGCATTTT. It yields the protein CASSGTGRRNQPQHF.

Here the CDR3 reads CASSVSGGNTEAFF. CDR3 coding DNA: TGTGCCAGCAGCGTCTCAGGAGGGAACACTGAAGCTTTCTTT. The gene calls are TRBV9 and TRBJ1-1; the D is unclear. The CDR3 length is 14 residues. Between the trimmed V and J ends, which lost 2 bases and 1 base, there was a span of 9 bases. CDR1 and CDR2 from the germline V gene are SGDLS and YYNGEE.

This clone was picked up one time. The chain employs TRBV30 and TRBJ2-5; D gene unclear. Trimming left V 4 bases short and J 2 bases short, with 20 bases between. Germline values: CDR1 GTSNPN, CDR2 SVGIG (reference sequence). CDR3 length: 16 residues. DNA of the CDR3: TGTGCCTGGACCCCCAGAAGACTCAGCCAACAAGAGACCCAGTACTTC. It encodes CAWTPRRLSQQETQYF.

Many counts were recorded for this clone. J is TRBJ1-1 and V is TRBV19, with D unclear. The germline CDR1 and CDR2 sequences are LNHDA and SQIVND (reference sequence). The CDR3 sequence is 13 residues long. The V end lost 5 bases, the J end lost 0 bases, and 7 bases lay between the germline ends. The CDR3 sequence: CASSSGLNTEAFF. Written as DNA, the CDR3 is TGTGCCAGTAGTTCAGGCTTGAACACTGAAGCTTTCTTT.

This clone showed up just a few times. This CDR3 is CASSQDSTSGGGTDTQYF. CDR3 nucleotides: TGTGCCAGCAGCCAAGACTCGACTAGCGGAGGGGGGACAGATACGCAGTATTTT. The gene calls are TRBV4-2 and TRBJ2-3, with 9 bases fitting TRBD2. CDR1 and CDR2 (germline): LGHNA, YNFKEQ. This CDR3 comprises 18 residues. V lost 0 bases, J lost 3 bases, and 10 bases stayed unmatched.

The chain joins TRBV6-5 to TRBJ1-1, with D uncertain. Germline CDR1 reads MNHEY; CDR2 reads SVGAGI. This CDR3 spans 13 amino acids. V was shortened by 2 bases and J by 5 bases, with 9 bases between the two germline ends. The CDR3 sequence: CASSYERVTEAFF. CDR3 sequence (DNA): TGTGCCAGCAGTTACGAAAGAGTTACTGAAGCTTTCTTT.

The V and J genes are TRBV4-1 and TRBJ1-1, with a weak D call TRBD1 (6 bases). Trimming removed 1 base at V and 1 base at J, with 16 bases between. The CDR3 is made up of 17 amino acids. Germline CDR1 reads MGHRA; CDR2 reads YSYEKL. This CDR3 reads CASSQVEGVVANTEAFF. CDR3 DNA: TGCGCCAGCAGCCAAGTAGAGGGGGTGGTGGCGAACACTGAAGCTTTCTTT.

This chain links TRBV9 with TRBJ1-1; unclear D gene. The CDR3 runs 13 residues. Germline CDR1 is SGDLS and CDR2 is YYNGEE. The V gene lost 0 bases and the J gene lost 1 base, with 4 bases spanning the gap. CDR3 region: CASSVAWNTEAFF. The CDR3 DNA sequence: TGTGCCAGCAGCGTAGCCTGGAACACTGAAGCTTTCTTT. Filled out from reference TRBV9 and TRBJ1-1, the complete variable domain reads DSGVTQTPKHLITATGQRVTLRCSPRSGDLSVYWYQQSLDQGLQFLIQYYNGEERAKGNILERFSAQQFPDLHSELNLSSLELGDSALYFCASSVAWNTEAFFGQGTRLTVV.

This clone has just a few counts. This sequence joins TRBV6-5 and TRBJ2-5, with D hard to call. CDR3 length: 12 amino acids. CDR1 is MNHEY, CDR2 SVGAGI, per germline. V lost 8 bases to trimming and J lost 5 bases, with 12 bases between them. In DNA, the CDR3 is TGTGCCAGCCGAGGAATCGGGGAGACCCAGTACTTC. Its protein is CASRGIGETQYF.

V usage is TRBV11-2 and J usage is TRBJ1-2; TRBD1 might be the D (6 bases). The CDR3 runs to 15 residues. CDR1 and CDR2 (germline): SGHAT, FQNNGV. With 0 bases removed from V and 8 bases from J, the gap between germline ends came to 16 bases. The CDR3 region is CASSLDQQGIYGYTF. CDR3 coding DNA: TGTGCCAGCAGCTTAGATCAGCAGGGGATCTACGGCTACACCTTC.

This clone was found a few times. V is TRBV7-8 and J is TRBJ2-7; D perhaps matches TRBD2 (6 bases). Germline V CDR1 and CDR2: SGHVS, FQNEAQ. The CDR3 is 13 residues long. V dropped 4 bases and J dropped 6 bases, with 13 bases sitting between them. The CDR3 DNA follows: TGTGCCAGCAGCTGGGAGGAAGGGCTCGAGCAGTACTTC. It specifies CASSWEEGLEQYF.

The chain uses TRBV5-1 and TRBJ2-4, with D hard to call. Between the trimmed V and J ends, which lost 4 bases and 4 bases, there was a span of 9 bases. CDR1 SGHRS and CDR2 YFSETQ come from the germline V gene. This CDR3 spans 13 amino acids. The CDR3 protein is CASSGDTKNIQYF. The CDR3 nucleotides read TGCGCCAGCAGCGGCGACACGAAAAACATTCAGTACTTC.

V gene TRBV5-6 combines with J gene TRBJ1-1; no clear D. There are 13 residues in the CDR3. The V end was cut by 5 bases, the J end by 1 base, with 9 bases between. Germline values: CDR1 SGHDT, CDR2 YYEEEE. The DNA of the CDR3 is TGTGCCAGCAGACGAGGTGGGAACACTGAAGCTTTCTTT. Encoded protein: CASRRGGNTEAFF. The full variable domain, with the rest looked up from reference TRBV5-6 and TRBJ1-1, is DAGVTQSPTHLIKTRGQQVTLRCSPKSGHDTVSWYQQALGQGPQFIFQYYEEEERQRGNFPDRFSGHQFPNYSSELNVNALLLGDSALYLCASRRGGNTEAFFGQGTRLTVV.

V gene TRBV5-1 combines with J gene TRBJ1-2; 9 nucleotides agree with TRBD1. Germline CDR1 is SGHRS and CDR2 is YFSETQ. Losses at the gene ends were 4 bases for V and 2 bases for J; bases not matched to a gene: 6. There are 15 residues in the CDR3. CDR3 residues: CASSTETGGNYGYTF. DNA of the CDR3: TGCGCCAGCAGCACCGAGACAGGGGGAAACTATGGCTACACCTTC.